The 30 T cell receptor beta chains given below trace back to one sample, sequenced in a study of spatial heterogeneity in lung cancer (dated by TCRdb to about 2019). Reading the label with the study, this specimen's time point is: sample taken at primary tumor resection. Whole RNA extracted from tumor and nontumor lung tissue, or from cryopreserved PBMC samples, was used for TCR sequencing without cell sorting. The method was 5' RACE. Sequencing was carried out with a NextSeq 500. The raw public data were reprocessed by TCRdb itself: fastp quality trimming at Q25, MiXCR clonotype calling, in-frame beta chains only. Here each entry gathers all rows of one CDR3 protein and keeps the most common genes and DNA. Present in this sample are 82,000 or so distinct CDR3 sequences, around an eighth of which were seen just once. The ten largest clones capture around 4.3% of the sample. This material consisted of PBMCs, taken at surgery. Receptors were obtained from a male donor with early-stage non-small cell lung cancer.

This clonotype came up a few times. CDR3 in DNA: TGTGCCAGCAGCGACGGGATGCCCCAGCATTTT. It specifies CASSDGMPQHF. The chain uses TRBV2 and TRBJ1-5; D remains ambiguous. CDR3 length equals 11 residues. Trimming took 6 bases from V and 9 from J, leaving 9 bases between them. The germline gives CDR1 SNHLY, CDR2 FYNNEI. The whole variable domain, remainder taken from reference TRBV2 and TRBJ1-5, is EPEVTQTPSHQVTQMGQEVILRCVPISNHLYFYWYRQILGQKVEFLVSFYNNEISEKSEIFDDQFSVERPDGSNFTLKIRSTKLEDSAMYFCASSDGMPQHFGDGTRLSIL.

Here the CDR3 DNA reads TGTGCCAGCAGTCGATCAGAGAGTACAGGCTACACCTTC. Protein product: CASSRSESTGYTF. The chain links TRBV6-2 or TRBV6-3 to TRBJ1-2; unclear D gene. Trimming shortened V by 5 bases and J by 8 bases, and 15 bases separated the two germline ends. Germline V lookup: CDR1 MNHEY, CDR2 SVGEGT. This CDR3 has 13 amino acids.

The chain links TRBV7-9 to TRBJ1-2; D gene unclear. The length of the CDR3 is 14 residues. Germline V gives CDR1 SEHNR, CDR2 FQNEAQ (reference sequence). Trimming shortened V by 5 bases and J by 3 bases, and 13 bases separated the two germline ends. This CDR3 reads CASSPGLGDYGYTF. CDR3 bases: TGTGCCAGCAGCCCGGGGTTGGGTGACTATGGCTACACCTTC.

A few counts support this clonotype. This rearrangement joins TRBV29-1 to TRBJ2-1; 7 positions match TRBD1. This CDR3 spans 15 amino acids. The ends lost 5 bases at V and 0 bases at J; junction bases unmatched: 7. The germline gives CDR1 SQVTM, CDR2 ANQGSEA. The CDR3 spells CSVFPGTASYNEQFF. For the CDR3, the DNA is TGCAGCGTTTTCCCAGGGACAGCCTCCTACAATGAGCAGTTCTTC.

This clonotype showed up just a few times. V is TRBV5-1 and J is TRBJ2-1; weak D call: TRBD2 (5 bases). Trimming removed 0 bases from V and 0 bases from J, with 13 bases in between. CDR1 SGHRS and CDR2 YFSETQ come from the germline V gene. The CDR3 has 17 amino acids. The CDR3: CASSLVGGLSSYNEQFF. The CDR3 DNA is TGCGCCAGCAGCTTGGTTGGAGGATTGAGCTCCTACAATGAGCAGTTCTTC. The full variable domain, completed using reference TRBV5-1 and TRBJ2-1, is KAGVTQTPRYLIKTRGQQVTLSCSPISGHRSVSWYQQTPGQGLQFLFEYFSETQRNKGNFPGRFSGRQFSNSRSEMNVSTLELGDSALYLCASSLVGGLSSYNEQFFGPGTRLTVL.

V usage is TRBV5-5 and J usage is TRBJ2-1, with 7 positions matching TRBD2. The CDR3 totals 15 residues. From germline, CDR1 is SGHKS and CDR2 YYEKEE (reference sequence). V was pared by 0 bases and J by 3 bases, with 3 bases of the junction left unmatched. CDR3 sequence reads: CASSLGTRGYNEQFF. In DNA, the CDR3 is TGTGCCAGCAGCTTGGGGACTAGGGGCTACAATGAGCAGTTCTTC.

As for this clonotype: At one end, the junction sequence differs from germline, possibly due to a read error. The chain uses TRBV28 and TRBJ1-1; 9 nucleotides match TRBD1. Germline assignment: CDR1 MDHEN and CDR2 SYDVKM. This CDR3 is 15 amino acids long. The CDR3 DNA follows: TGTGCCAGCAGACCTACTGGACAGGGGACCCTTGACCCCGGCTTT. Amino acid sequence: CASRPTGQGTLDPGF.

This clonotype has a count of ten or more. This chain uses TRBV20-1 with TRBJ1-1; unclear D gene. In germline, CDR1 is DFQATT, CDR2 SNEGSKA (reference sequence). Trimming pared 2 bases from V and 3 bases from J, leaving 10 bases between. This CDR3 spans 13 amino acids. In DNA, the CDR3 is TGCAGTGCTAGACCCGAGCCTTACACTGAAGCTTTCTTT. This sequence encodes CSARPEPYTEAFF.

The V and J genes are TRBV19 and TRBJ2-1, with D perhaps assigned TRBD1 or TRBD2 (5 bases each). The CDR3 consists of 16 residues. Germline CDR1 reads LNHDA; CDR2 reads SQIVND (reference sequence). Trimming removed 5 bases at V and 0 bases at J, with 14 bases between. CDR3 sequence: CASSPRDGLSYNEQFF. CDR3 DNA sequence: TGTGCCAGTAGTCCCCGGGACGGTCTCTCCTACAATGAGCAGTTCTTC.

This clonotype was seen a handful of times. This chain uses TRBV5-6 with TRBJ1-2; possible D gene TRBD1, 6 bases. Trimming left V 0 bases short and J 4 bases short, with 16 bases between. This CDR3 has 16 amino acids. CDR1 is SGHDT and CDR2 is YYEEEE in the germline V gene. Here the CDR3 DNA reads TGTGCCAGCAGCTTGGTAGGGGGTGAACCTCTCTATGGCTACACCTTC. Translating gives CASSLVGGEPLYGYTF.

CDR3 sequence reads: CSTRDREDYGYTF. DNA for the CDR3: TGCAGCACCCGGGACAGGGAGGACTATGGCTACACCTTC. The chain links TRBV29-1 to TRBJ1-2; TRBD1 matches 9 bases. CDR1 and CDR2 from the germline V gene are SQVTM and ANQGSEA. There are 13 residues in the CDR3. V gave up 8 bases and J gave up 3 bases; unmatched junction bases: 7.

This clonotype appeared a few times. CDR3 sequence reads: CASSQDETGWATEAFF. The CDR3 nucleotides read TGCGCCAGCAGCCAAGATGAAACAGGGTGGGCCACTGAAGCTTTCTTT. The chain recombines TRBV4-1 with TRBJ1-1, with D possibly being TRBD1 (6 bases). V gave up 0 bases and J gave up 4 bases, with 15 bases separating them. CDR3 size: 16 residues. CDR1 is MGHRA, CDR2 YSYEKL, per germline.

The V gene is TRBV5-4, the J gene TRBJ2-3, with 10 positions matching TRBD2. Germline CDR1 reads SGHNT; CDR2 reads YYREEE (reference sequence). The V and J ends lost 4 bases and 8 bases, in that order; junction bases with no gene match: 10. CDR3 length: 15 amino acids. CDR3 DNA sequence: TGTGCCAGCAGCGTTAGCGGGGGGATATTAGGTACGCAGTATTTT. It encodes CASSVSGGILGTQYF. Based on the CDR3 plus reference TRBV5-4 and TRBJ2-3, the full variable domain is ETGVTQSPTHLIKTRGQQVTLRCSSQSGHNTVSWYQQALGQGPQFIFQYYREEENGRGNFPPRFSGLQFPNYSSELNVNALELDDSALYLCASSVSGGILGTQYFGPGTRLTVL.

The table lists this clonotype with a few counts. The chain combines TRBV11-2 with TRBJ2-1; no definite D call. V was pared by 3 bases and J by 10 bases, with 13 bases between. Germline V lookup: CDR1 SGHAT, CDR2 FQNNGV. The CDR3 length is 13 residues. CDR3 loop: CASSFSVGKEQFF. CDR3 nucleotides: TGTGCCAGCAGCTTCTCTGTTGGTAAGGAGCAGTTCTTC.

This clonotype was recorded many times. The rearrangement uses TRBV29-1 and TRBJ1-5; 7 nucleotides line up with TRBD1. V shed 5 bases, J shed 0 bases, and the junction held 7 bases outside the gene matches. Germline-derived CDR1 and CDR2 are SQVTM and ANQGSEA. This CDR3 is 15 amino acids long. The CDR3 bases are TGCAGCGTTAGGGACAGCCTCTATAGCAATCAGCCCCAGCATTTT. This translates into CSVRDSLYSNQPQHF.

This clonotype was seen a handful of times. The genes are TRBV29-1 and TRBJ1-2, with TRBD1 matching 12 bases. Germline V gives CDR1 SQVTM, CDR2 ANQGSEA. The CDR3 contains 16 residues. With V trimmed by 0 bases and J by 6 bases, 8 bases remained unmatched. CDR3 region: CSVEDQRDRGLHGYTF. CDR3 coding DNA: TGCAGCGTTGAAGATCAAAGGGACAGGGGGCTTCATGGCTACACCTTC.

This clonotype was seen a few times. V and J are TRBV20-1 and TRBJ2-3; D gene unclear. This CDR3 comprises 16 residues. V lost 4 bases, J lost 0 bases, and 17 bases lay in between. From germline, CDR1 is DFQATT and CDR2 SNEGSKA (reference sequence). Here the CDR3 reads CSATAFSSRSTDTQYF. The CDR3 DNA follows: TGCAGTGCTACCGCCTTTTCTTCCCGTAGCACAGATACGCAGTATTTT.

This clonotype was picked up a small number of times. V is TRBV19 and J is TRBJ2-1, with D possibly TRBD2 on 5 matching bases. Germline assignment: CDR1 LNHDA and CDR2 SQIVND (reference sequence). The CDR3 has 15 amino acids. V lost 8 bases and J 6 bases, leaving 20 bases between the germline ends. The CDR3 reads CASAPEGWGSNEQFF. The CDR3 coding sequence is TGTGCCAGTGCCCCTGAGGGATGGGGTAGCAATGAGCAGTTCTTC.

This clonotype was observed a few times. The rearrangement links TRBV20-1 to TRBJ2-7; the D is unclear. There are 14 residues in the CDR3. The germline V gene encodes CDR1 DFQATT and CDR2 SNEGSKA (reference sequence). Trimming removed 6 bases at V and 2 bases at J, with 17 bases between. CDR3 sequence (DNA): TGCAGTGCAGTGGTCCGCAGGTCAGCCTACGAGCAGTACTTC. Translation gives CSAVVRRSAYEQYF.

The CDR3 protein is CASSGLGTDTQYF. The CDR3 coding sequence is TGTGCCAGCAGTGGTTTGGGAACAGATACGCAGTATTTT. This chain joins TRBV2 and TRBJ2-3; D gene ambiguous. Germline CDR1 is SNHLY and CDR2 is FYNNEI. This CDR3 region has 13 residues. V was clipped by 4 bases and J by 3 bases, with 8 bases between them.

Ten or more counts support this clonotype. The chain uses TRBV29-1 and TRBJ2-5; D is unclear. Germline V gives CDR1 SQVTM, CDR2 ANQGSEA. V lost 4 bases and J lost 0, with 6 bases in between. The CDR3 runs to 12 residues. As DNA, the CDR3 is TGCAGCGTTGGGCAGAACCAAGAGACCCAGTACTTC. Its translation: CSVGQNQETQYF.

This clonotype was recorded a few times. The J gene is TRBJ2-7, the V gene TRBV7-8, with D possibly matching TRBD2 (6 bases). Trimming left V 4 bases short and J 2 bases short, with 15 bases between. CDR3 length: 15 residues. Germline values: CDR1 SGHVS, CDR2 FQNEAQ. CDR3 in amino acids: CASSSRASATYEQYF. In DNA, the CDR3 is TGTGCCAGCAGCTCCCGGGCTAGCGCTACCTACGAGCAGTACTTC.

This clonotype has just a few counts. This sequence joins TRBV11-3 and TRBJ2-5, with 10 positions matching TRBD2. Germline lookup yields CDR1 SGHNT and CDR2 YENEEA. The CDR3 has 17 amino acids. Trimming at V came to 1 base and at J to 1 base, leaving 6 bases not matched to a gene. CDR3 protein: CASSLGSASGGQETQYF. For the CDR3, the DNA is TGTGCCAGCAGCTTAGGATCGGCTAGCGGGGGCCAAGAGACCCAGTACTTC.

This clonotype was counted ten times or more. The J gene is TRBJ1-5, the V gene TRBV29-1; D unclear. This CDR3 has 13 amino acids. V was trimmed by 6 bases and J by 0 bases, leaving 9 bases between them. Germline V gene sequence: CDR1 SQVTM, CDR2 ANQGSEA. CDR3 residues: CSVGVYSNQPQHF. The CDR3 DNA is TGCAGCGTCGGGGTTTATAGCAATCAGCCCCAGCATTTT.

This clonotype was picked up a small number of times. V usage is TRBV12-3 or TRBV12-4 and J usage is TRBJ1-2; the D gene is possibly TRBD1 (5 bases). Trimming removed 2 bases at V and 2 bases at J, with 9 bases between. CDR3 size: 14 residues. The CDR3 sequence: CASSLRQTNYGYTF. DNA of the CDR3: TGTGCCAGCAGTTTAAGACAGACCAACTATGGCTACACCTTC.

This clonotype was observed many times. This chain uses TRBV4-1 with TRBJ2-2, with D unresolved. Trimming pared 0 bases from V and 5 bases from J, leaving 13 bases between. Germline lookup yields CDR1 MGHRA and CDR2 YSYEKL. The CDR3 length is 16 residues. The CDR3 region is CASSQDRLGRTGELFF. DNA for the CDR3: TGCGCCAGCAGCCAAGACAGGTTGGGAAGAACCGGGGAGCTGTTTTTT.

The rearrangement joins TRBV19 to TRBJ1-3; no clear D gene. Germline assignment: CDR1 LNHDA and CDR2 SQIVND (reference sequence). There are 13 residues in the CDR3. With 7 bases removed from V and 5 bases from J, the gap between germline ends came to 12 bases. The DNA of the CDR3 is TGTGCCAGTATCCCGGACGGTAGAAACACCATATATTTT. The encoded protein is CASIPDGRNTIYF.

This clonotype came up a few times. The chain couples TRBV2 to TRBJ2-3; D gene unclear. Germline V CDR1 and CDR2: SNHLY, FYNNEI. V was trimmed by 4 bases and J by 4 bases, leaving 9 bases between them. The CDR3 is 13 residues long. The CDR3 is CASSGHSADTQYF. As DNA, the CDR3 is TGTGCCAGCAGTGGACACTCGGCAGATACGCAGTATTTT.

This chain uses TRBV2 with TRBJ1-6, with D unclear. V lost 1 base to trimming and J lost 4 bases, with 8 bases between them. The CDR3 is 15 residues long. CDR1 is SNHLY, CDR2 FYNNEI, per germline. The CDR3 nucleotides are TGTGCCAGCAGTGAAGAGCTTGGGTATAATTCACCCCTCCACTTT. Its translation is CASSEELGYNSPLHF. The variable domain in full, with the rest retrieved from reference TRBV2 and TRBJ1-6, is EPEVTQTPSHQVTQMGQEVILRCVPISNHLYFYWYRQILGQKVEFLVSFYNNEISEKSEIFDDQFSVERPDGSNFTLKIRSTKLEDSAMYFCASSEELGYNSPLHFGNGTRLTVT.

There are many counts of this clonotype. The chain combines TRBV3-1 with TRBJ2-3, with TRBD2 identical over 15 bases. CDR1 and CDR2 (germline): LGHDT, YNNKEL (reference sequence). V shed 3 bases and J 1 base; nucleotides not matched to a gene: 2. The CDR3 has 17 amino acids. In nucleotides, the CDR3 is TGTGCCAGCAGCCACGGGACTAGCGGGGGGCGCACAGATACGCAGTATTTT. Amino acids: CASSHGTSGGRTDTQYF.